This T cell receptor beta chain was sequenced during a study of response to subunit inactivated influenza vaccine. The study's findings and limits: Authors proposed each seasonal influenza vaccination draws in few new T cells.

As to this clonotype: Its antigen remains unidentified.

V was clipped by 4 bases and J by 0 bases, with 11 bases between them. Germline V gene data show CDR1 as SGDLS and CDR2 as YYNGEE. This CDR3 has 15 residues. TCRdb called the RT-PCR reads again in MiXCR, with one record for every CDR3 protein. Of 250,000 to 350,000 distinct CDR3 sequences in the sample, approximately 23% were seen once. This chain connects TRBV9 to TRBJ2-1; D may be TRBD2 (6 bases). This receptor was identified in a man in his fifties or sixties who received an inactivated influenza vaccine. The input for sequencing was PBMCs from blood, taken approximately 22 months after vaccination. The CDR3 region is CASSQDGSSYNEQFF. Written as DNA, the CDR3 is TGTGCCAGCAGCCAGGACGGGAGCTCCTACAATGAGCAGTTCTTC. The full variable domain, its missing parts supplied by reference TRBV9 and TRBJ2-1, is DSGVTQTPKHLITATGQRVTLRCSPRSGDLSVYWYQQSLDQGLQFLIQYYNGEERAKGNILERFSAQQFPDLHSELNLSSLELGDSALYFCASSQDGSSYNEQFFGPGTRLTVL.